This T cell receptor beta chain was profiled in a study of tumor and adjacent non-tumor tissue in lung cancer. Study as a whole: There were around 11 adenocarcinoma, a couple of squamous cell carcinoma and 1 small cell lung cancer cases. On average, productive TCRbeta reads reached about 4.17 million per sample.

A modified ARM-PCR protocol with three rounds of nested PCR amplified TCRbeta. TCRdb independently ran MiXCR on the multiplex PCR reads; one entry per CDR3 protein. This sample has 70,000 to 80,000 distinct CDR3 sequences, with roughly 72% found just once. Comment on this clonotype: The antigen is not known. One end of the junction fails to match germline, which may point to a read error.

Findings and caveats of the study: Tumor tissue had significantly higher TCR diversity than normal lung.

The CDR3 extends over 15 amino acids. Germline CDR1 and CDR2: MNHEY and SVGAGI. The template was RNA from unsorted bulk tissue. The chain couples TRBV6-5 to TRBJ1-5; 7 bases map to TRBD1. The TCR originated in a woman in her thirties or forties with non-small cell lung cancer. The sequenced sample consisted of lung tumor tissue. In nucleotides, the CDR3 is TGTGCCAGCAGTTACTCGACAGGGAATGTTCAGCCACAGCATTTT. This codes for CASSYSTGNVQPQHF.